This T cell receptor beta chain was profiled in a study of shared clonotypes between healthy human individuals. Overall study results and limits: Owing to a small donor count, the genetic and exposure-history diversity represented was limited. Richness estimates generally favored naive over memory subsets. It was observed that roughly 5.1% of naive CD4 clonotypes were shared across a few donors.

V was cut by 4 bases and J by 0 bases, with 12 bases left in between. Germline V gene sequence: CDR1 SGHTA, CDR2 FQGTGA. The CDR3 has 15 residues. Study donors comprised healthy, HIV-negative adults devoid of recent acute infection or vaccination. On this clone: Its antigen is as yet unknown.

The data were produced by immunoSEQ multiplex PCR, yet TCRdb's version contains in-frame clones alone and is incomplete. Here the sample spans more than 1 million clones, 78% being singletons. Material: memory CD4+ T cells from PBMCs. The subset: CD45RA-negative fraction. The receptor was derived from a man aged 18 to 29 in good health. Some clones in this sample may be carry-over from other donors' samples. V is TRBV7-3 and J is TRBJ1-1, with D unclear. The DNA for the CDR3 is TGTGCCAGCAGCTCTGGGGTAGGACTGAACACTGAAGCTTTCTTT. It yields the protein CASSSGVGLNTEAFF.